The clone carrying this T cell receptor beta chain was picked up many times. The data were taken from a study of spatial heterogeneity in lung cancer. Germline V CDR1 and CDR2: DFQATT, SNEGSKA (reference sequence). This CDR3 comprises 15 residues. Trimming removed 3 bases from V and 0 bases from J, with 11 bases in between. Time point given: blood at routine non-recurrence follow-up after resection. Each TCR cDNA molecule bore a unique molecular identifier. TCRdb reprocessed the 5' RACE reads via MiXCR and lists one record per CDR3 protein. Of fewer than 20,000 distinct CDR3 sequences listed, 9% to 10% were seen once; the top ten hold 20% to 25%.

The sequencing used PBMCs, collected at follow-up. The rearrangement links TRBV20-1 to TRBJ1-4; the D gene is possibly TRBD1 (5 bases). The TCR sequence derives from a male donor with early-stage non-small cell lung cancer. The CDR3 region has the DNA TGCAGTGCTAGTGGGGGAGCTGCAACTAATGAAAAACTGTTTTTT. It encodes CSASGGAATNEKLFF.